One sample yielded the 19 T cell receptor beta chains listed below, sequenced in a study of human T cells and chemical hapten exposure. TCRdb fed the RACE reads into MiXCR, producing one record per CDR3 protein. The data hold 210,000 or so distinct CDR3 sequences, with under 30% observed a single time. Time point meaning: patch test 3, about 24 weeks after DPC sensitization. Treatment noted: therapeutic diphenylcyclopropenone sensitization with weekly scalp DPC. This material consisted of whole blood, taken in connection with sensitization to the hapten diphenylcyclopropenone (DPC). The source of these receptors is a woman in her forties with alopecia areata. Some clones in this sample may be carry-over from other donors' samples.

CDR3 sequence (DNA): TGTGCCAGCAGAACCGGGACACTATACGAGCAGTACTTC. Translation: CASRTGTLYEQYF. The chain carries TRBV6-6 and TRBJ2-7, with a tentative D call TRBD1 (6 bases). The CDR3 covers 13 residues. Trimming removed 6 bases from V and 4 bases from J, with 13 bases in between. The germline V gene has CDR1 MNHNY and CDR2 SVGAGI (reference sequence).

This clonotype appeared a single time. The V and J genes are TRBV29-1 and TRBJ1-2, with TRBD1 as a possible D gene (6 bases). Trimming removed 5 bases from V and 2 bases from J, with 12 bases in between. Per the germline V gene, CDR1 is SQVTM and CDR2 is ANQGSEA. This CDR3 region has 13 residues. The CDR3: CSVLGRGNYGYTF. CDR3 in DNA: TGCAGCGTTCTAGGAAGGGGGAACTATGGCTACACCTTC.

This clonotype was detected only a few times. The DNA for the CDR3 is TGCAGCGTTGCAGGGACAGGGCGCGAGCAGTACTTC. This translates into CSVAGTGREQYF. The V call is TRBV29-1, the J call TRBJ2-7, with 9 bases aligning to TRBD1. After removal of 4 bases from V and 6 bases from J, the junction contained 4 bases not matched to a gene. Germline CDR1 and CDR2: SQVTM and ANQGSEA. The CDR3 spans 12 residues.

This rearrangement joins TRBV3-1 to TRBJ2-3; 8 bases align to TRBD2. The J segment lost 3 bases and the V segment lost 4 bases, leaving 9 bases of the junction unmatched. Germline CDR1 is LGHDT and CDR2 is YNNKEL (reference sequence). The CDR3 has 16 residues. Here the CDR3 DNA reads TGTGCCAGCAGCCCACTCACTGGACTAGCTACAGATACGCAGTATTTT. Translating gives CASSPLTGLATDTQYF.

This clonotype was detected a few times. This chain uses TRBV10-3 with TRBJ2-7; 7 bases agree with TRBD1. The CDR3 loop spans 13 amino acids. J was trimmed by 2 bases and V by 4 bases; bases with no gene match: 2. Germline CDR1 reads ENHRY; CDR2 reads SYGVKD. The CDR3 reads CAISGTGTYEQYF. The CDR3 DNA reads TGTGCCATCAGTGGGACAGGAACCTACGAGCAGTACTTC.

The chain has TRBV20-1 and TRBJ1-3; 7 bases map to TRBD1. Germline CDR1 reads DFQATT; CDR2 reads SNEGSKA (reference sequence). CDR3 length: 14 residues. Trimming took 8 bases from V and 0 from J; bases not matched to a gene: 7. The CDR3 nucleotides are TGCAGTACCCAGGACAGGAACTCTGGAAACACCATATATTTT. Translation gives CSTQDRNSGNTIYF.

The chain recombines TRBV29-1 with TRBJ2-7; 12 bases align to TRBD2. Germline V lookup: CDR1 SQVTM, CDR2 ANQGSEA. The CDR3 length is 14 residues. V shed 7 bases and J 5 bases; nucleotides not matched to a gene: 9. CDR3 sequence (DNA): TGCAGCGCCGCGAGGACTAGCGGGATCCACGAGCAGTACTTC. Its translation: CSAARTSGIHEQYF.

The genes are TRBV6-2 or TRBV6-3 and TRBJ2-7; TRBD1 or TRBD2 may be the D gene (5 bases each). V was cut by 5 bases and J by 2 bases, with 13 bases left in between. This CDR3 comprises 14 residues. Germline values: CDR1 MNHEY, CDR2 SVGEGT. The CDR3 region has the DNA TGTGCCAGCAGTGCCGGGACGCGTACCTACGAGCAGTACTTC. Protein sequence: CASSAGTRTYEQYF.

In this sample, this clonotype turned up a few times. V is TRBV27 and J is TRBJ2-2; 9 bases match TRBD1. CDR3 length: 15 residues. V shed 6 bases, J shed 4 bases, and the junction held 6 bases outside the gene matches. CDR1 is MNHEY and CDR2 is SMNVEV in the germline V gene (reference sequence). The CDR3 sequence is CASSSGTGSTGELFF. CDR3 nucleotide sequence: TGTGCCAGCAGCTCCGGGACAGGGAGCACCGGGGAGCTGTTTTTT.

The V gene is TRBV7-2, the J gene TRBJ2-1; D is unresolved. Trimming left V 1 base short and J 6 bases short, with 7 bases between. CDR1 and CDR2 (germline): SGHTA, FQGNSA. CDR3 size: 13 residues. The CDR3 coding sequence is TGTGCCAGCAGCTTAGGAGCCTCCAATGAGCAGTTCTTC. Its translation is CASSLGASNEQFF.

This clonotype was picked up a small number of times. V is TRBV28 and J is TRBJ1-1, with 12 bases matching TRBD1. In germline, CDR1 is MDHEN, CDR2 SYDVKM. With V trimmed by 3 bases and J by 0 bases, 11 bases remained unmatched. This CDR3 has 19 amino acids. In nucleotides, the CDR3 is TGTGCCAGCAGTTTCCCTCGCCGGGACAGGGGGCCCCTGAACACTGAAGCTTTCTTT. Translating gives CASSFPRRDRGPLNTEAFF.

Worth noting for this clonotype: The junction differs from germline at one of its ends, possibly a read error. This sequence joins TRBV7-3 and TRBJ1-6, with D unresolved. In germline, CDR1 is SGHTA, CDR2 FQGTGA. The CDR3 covers 13 residues. The CDR3 loop reads CASSLNEYSPLHF. CDR3 nucleotides: TGTGCTAGCAGCTTAAATGAGTATTCACCCCTCCACTTT.

The rearrangement uses TRBV7-9 and TRBJ2-7, with TRBD1 matching 8 bases. The CDR3 consists of 15 residues. CDR1 SEHNR and CDR2 FQNEAQ come from the germline V gene (reference sequence). V shed 1 base and J 3 bases; nucleotides not matched to a gene: 5. CDR3 region: CASSLGGQGNYEQYF. In DNA form, the CDR3 reads TGTGCCAGCAGCTTAGGTGGACAGGGCAACTACGAGCAGTACTTC.

This chain joins TRBV7-9 and TRBJ2-3, with 10 bases aligning to TRBD2. The J segment lost 5 bases and the V segment lost 6 bases, leaving 5 bases of the junction unmatched. Germline lookup yields CDR1 SEHNR and CDR2 FQNEAQ (reference sequence). The CDR3 consists of 14 residues. The CDR3 coding sequence is TGTGCCAGCAGGCTAGCGGGAGCGCAAGATACGCAGTATTTT. It is translated as CASRLAGAQDTQYF.

The gene calls are TRBV4-3 and TRBJ2-1; D is uncertain. The germline gives CDR1 LGHNA, CDR2 YSLEER. The ends were cut back, 3 bases at V and 3 bases at J, with 12 bases in the middle. This CDR3 has 15 residues. The CDR3 protein is CASSHSRRSYNEQFF. DNA for the CDR3: TGCGCCAGCAGCCATTCTCGGCGGAGCTACAATGAGCAGTTCTTC.

In this sample, this clonotype turned up a few times. V gene TRBV4-1 combines with J gene TRBJ2-2; D perhaps matches TRBD1 (6 bases). This CDR3 is built from 15 residues. V dropped 7 bases and J dropped 6 bases, with 18 bases sitting between them. The germline V gene encodes CDR1 MGHRA and CDR2 YSYEKL. This CDR3 reads CASNLWGTGPGELFF. CDR3 bases: TGCGCCAGCAACCTATGGGGAACAGGGCCCGGGGAGCTGTTTTTT.

In DNA, the CDR3 is TGCAGTGCTCAGGCTGGGGGGACCTACGAGCAGTACTTC. Protein sequence: CSAQAGGTYEQYF. The chain is built from TRBV20-1 and TRBJ2-7; tentative D call: TRBD2 (6 bases). V was shortened by 5 bases and J by 2 bases, with 13 bases between the two germline ends. This CDR3 is 13 amino acids long. Germline lookup yields CDR1 DFQATT and CDR2 SNEGSKA (reference sequence).

The V gene is TRBV6-4, the J gene TRBJ2-2; D remains unclear. The germline V gene has CDR1 MRHNA and CDR2 SNTAGT. V was clipped by 1 base and J by 4 bases, with 4 bases between them. The length of the CDR3 is 13 residues. CDR3 sequence (DNA): TGTGCCAGCAGTGACTGGGTCACCGGGGAGCTGTTTTTT. It specifies CASSDWVTGELFF.

The chain employs TRBV10-3 and TRBJ2-2; 10 bases map to TRBD1. Looked up from germline, CDR1 is ENHRY and CDR2 is SYGVKD. V was pared by 3 bases and J by 5 bases, with 3 bases of the junction left unmatched. This CDR3 contains 15 residues. The CDR3 spells CAISERQGATGELFF. In DNA form, the CDR3 reads TGTGCCATCAGTGAAAGACAGGGGGCTACCGGGGAGCTGTTTTTT.